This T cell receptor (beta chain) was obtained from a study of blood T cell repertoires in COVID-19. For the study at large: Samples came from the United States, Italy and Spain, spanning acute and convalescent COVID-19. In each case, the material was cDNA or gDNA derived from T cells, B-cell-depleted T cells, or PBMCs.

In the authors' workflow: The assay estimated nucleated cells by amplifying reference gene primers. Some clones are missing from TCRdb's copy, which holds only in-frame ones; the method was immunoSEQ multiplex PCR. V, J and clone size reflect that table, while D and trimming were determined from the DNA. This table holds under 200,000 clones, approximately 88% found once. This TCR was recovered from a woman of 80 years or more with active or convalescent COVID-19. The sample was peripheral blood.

Here the CDR3 reads CAWSGAWTGLSVYNSPLHF. CDR3 in DNA: TGTGCCTGGAGTGGGGCTTGGACCGGCCTTAGCGTGTATAATTCACCCCTCCACTTT. The V and J genes are TRBV30 and TRBJ1-6; D is unclear. The CDR3 consists of 19 residues. Germline CDR1 reads GTSNPN; CDR2 reads SVGIG (reference sequence). Trimming stripped 1 base from V and 4 bases from J, with 23 bases between.